The T cell receptor beta chain described here comes from a study of OX40 agonist ivuxolimab in advanced cancers. Findings and limits, study-wide: Antigen specificity remained undetermined for the expanded peripheral T cells.

For this clone: Its specificity is unknown.

CDR1 MDHEN and CDR2 SYDVKM come from the germline V gene. The CDR3 runs 16 residues. Trimming removed 5 bases at V and 3 bases at J, with 17 bases between. Produced via immunoSEQ multiplex PCR; TCRdb's table is partial and in-frame only. Here the sample spans about 32,000 clones, 85% to 90% being singletons. The sequenced sample was CD4+ or CD8+ T cells sorted from blood, obtained in a trial of the OX40 agonist ivuxolimab. This clonotype originated in an adult with an advanced solid tumor such as melanoma, head and neck, liver or kidney cancer. The chain is built from TRBV28 and TRBJ1-5, with unresolved D. The CDR3 loop reads CASSPVGYGDNQPQHF. The CDR3 nucleotides are TGTGCCAGCAGTCCCGTGGGATACGGGGACAATCAGCCCCAGCATTTT.